The 28 T cell receptor beta chains in this list originate from one sample, sequenced in a study of T cells in women clearing cervical HPV infection. Profiling relied on immunoSEQ multiplex PCR, and the TCRdb table lists in-frame clones only, not all of them. The table for this sample gives fewer than 40,000 clones. Sequenced material: blood buffy coat. The source is a woman between 18 and 75 years old with a cervical HPV16 infection that either progressed to CIN3+ or cleared (not recorded which).

About this clone itself: Read data end 3 residues before the CDR3 end; the end is taken from the germline J gene. V usage is TRBV7-2 and J usage is TRBJ2-5; the D gene is possibly TRBD2 (5 bases). CDR1 and CDR2 from the germline V gene are SGHTA and FQGNSA. Deletions cut 3 bases from V and 4 bases from J, with 12 bases between. CDR3 length: 14 residues. The CDR3 sequence is CASSFSGSRETQYF. The part of the CDR3 DNA that was read is TGTGCCAGCAGCTTCAGCGGCTCCAGAGAGACC.

A word on this clone: Sequencing ends 3 residues short of the CDR3 end; the germline J gene provides the rest. V usage is TRBV30 and J usage is TRBJ2-5; possible D gene TRBD2, 6 bases. V shed 0 bases and J shed 2 bases, with 16 bases lying between them. This CDR3 contains 16 residues. The germline V gene has CDR1 GTSNPN and CDR2 SVGIG (reference sequence). The part of the CDR3 DNA that was read is TGTGCCTGGAGTGTTTGGGGTATGGAGGGGCAAGAGACC. Amino acids: CAWSVWGMEGQET. The complete CDR3 sequence is CAWSVWGMEGQETQYF.

Of note for this clone: The read comes to an end 3 residues before the CDR3 does, leaving the germline J gene to fill in the end. Other nucleotide sequences from this sample produce the same CDR3. The rearrangement links TRBV18 to TRBJ2-4, with D maybe TRBD2 (7 bases). This CDR3 region has 15 residues. Germline CDR1 KGHSH, CDR2 LQKENI. CDR3 loop: CASSPSGGADYGQYF. The DNA read from the CDR3 is TGTGCCAGCTCACCATCGGGGGGCGCAGACTATGGT.

Of note for this clone: The CDR3 goes on 3 residues after the read ends, and that part is filled in from the germline J gene. This chain uses TRBV28 with TRBJ1-2, with TRBD1 matching over 9 bases. This CDR3 has 15 residues. Germline trimming cut 5 bases from V and 5 bases from J; bases unmatched to any gene: 9. Per the germline V gene, CDR1 is MDHEN and CDR2 is SYDVKM. The CDR3: CASSPGDRGVYGYTF. The sequenced CDR3 bases are TGTGCCAGCAGTCCTGGCGACAGGGGGGTGTATGGC.

Notes on this clone: The read ends 3 residues before the CDR3 terminus; that terminus is restored from the germline J gene. The rearrangement uses TRBV6-2 or TRBV6-3 and TRBJ2-7, with 7 bases aligning to TRBD1. Germline CDR1 reads MNHEY; CDR2 reads SVGEGT. The CDR3 sequence is 16 residues long. Unmatched junction bases numbered 16, after V lost 5 bases and J lost 6 bases. The sequenced CDR3 bases are TGTGCCAGCAGTCCATGGGGGACAGTTAAGGCTGGCGAG. This translates into CASSPWGTVKAGE. The complete CDR3 sequence is CASSPWGTVKAGEQYF.

As for this clone: Read data end 3 residues before the CDR3 end; the end is taken from the germline J gene. This rearrangement joins TRBV5-1 to TRBJ2-1; 8 positions match TRBD1. The length of the CDR3 is 15 residues. V lost 0 bases to trimming and J lost 8 bases; unmatched junction nucleotides: 7. The germline V gene encodes CDR1 SGHRS and CDR2 YFSETQ. The CDR3 spells CASSLVQGAGDEQFF. CDR3 bases read: TGCGCCAGCAGCTTGGTCCAGGGGGCAGGCGATGAG. Full variable domain (remainder filled in from reference TRBV5-1 and TRBJ2-1): KAGVTQTPRYLIKTRGQQVTLSCSPISGHRSVSWYQQTPGQGLQFLFEYFSETQRNKGNFPGRFSGRQFSNSRSEMNVSTLELGDSALYLCASSLVQGAGDEQFFGPGTRLTVL.

On this clone itself: Sequencing ends 3 residues short of the CDR3 end; the germline J gene provides the rest. The rearrangement joins TRBV29-1 to TRBJ1-2; the D gene is possibly TRBD1 (5 bases). Germline CDR1 is SQVTM and CDR2 is ANQGSEA. CDR3 length equals 13 residues. Between the trimmed V and J ends, which lost 3 bases and 4 bases, there was a span of 12 bases. The CDR3: CSVEEGSSYGYTF. Incomplete CDR3 DNA: TGCAGCGTTGAGGAGGGGAGTTCCTATGGC.

Concerning this clone itself: Read data end 3 residues before the CDR3 end; the end is taken from the germline J gene. The rearrangement uses TRBV18 and TRBJ1-3, with D possibly TRBD1 on 6 matching bases. Germline V CDR1 and CDR2: KGHSH, LQKENI. The CDR3 sequence is 16 residues long. Trimming pared 1 base from V and 3 bases from J, leaving 13 bases between. The CDR3 sequence: CASSPQETGRGNTIYF. Partial CDR3 DNA: TGTGCCAGCTCACCACAGGAGACAGGCCGTGGAAACACC.

As to this clone: The read halts 3 residues ahead of the CDR3 end, with the missing end drawn from the germline J gene. The chain couples TRBV20-1 to TRBJ2-1, with 8 bases identical to TRBD2. The CDR3 length is 14 residues. Per germline, CDR1 DFQATT and CDR2 SNEGSKA (reference sequence). Trimming cost V 4 bases and J 8 bases; bases outside gene matches: 10. CDR3 bases read: TGCAGTGCTACCGGGACTAGGGGGGTCGATGAG. Residues: CSATGTRGVDE. The complete CDR3 protein is CSATGTRGVDEQFF.

Remarks on this clone: The read comes to an end 3 residues before the CDR3 does, leaving the germline J gene to fill in the end. V usage is TRBV30 and J usage is TRBJ1-2; D perhaps matches TRBD1 (6 bases). The germline V gene encodes CDR1 GTSNPN and CDR2 SVGIG (reference sequence). Trimming took 2 bases from V and 2 from J, leaving 15 bases between them. The CDR3 is made up of 15 amino acids. Partial CDR3 DNA: TGTGCCTGGAGTTTTGTCGGGCAGGGGAACTATGGC. Protein: CAWSFVGQGNYG. In full, the CDR3 is CAWSFVGQGNYGYTF.

For this clone: From the germline J gene comes the end of the CDR3, since the read stops 3 residues before it. The rearrangement joins TRBV5-1 to TRBJ1-2; D perhaps matches TRBD1 (5 bases). The CDR3 length is 13 residues. The germline V and J ends were trimmed by 0 bases and 6 bases, with 9 bases remaining between them. Germline V lookup: CDR1 SGHRS, CDR2 YFSETQ. Partial CDR3 DNA: TGCGCCAGCAGCTTGGTGGGGCCCGATGGC. Amino acid sequence: CASSLVGPDG. The full CDR3 protein reads CASSLVGPDGYTF.

Comment on this clone: The sequenced fragment ends 3 residues before the CDR3 boundary, so the rest is inferred from the germline J gene. V gene TRBV2 combines with J gene TRBJ1-6; 7 bases align to TRBD1. The CDR3 length is 14 residues. J lost 3 bases, V lost 7 bases, and 3 bases had no gene match. Germline V gene sequence: CDR1 SNHLY, CDR2 FYNNEI. CDR3 in amino acids: CASTRDSYNSPLHF. CDR3 DNA, as far as it was read: TGTGCCAGCACCCGGGACAGCTATAATTCACCC.

About this clone: The read gets to within 3 residues of the CDR3 end, and the germline J gene fills in the rest. This rearrangement joins TRBV7-6 to TRBJ2-3; 10 bases map to TRBD2. This CDR3 comprises 15 residues. The germline V gene has CDR1 SGHVS and CDR2 FNYEAQ. Incomplete CDR3 DNA: TGTGCCAGCAGCTCAGACCCGGGACTAGCGTTGTCG. This codes for CASSSDPGLALS. The complete CDR3 sequence is CASSSDPGLALSQYF. Filled out from reference TRBV7-6 and TRBJ2-3, the complete variable domain reads GAGVSQSPRYKVTKRGQDVALRCDPISGHVSLYWYRQALGQGPEFLTYFNYEAQQDKSGLPNDRFSAERPEGSISTLTIQRTEQRDSAMYRCASSSDPGLALSQYFGPGTRLTVL.

Concerning this clone itself: From the germline J gene comes the end of the CDR3, since the read stops 3 residues before it. The gene calls are TRBV7-9 and TRBJ2-3, with D tentatively TRBD1 (5 bases). CDR3 size: 14 residues. Looked up from germline, CDR1 is SEHNR and CDR2 is FQNEAQ (reference sequence). The covered CDR3 bases are TGTGCCAGCAGCTTCGTGCAGGGTCAAGAGACG. It yields the protein CASSFVQGQET. The complete CDR3 reads CASSFVQGQETQYF.

Details on this clone: The CDR3 extends 3 residues past the end of the read, so its final part is completed from the germline J gene. The chain carries TRBV4-2 and TRBJ1-1; TRBD1 matches at 7 bases. Germline V CDR1 and CDR2: LGHNA, YNFKEQ. The V and J ends lost 3 bases and 1 base, in that order; junction bases with no gene match: 11. The CDR3 is made up of 17 amino acids. CDR3 loop: CASSQVYGDRRNTEAFF. The sequenced CDR3 bases are TGTGCCAGCAGCCAGGTATACGGGGACAGACGGAACACTGAA.

A remark on this clone: The CDR3 extends 3 residues past the end of the read, so its final part is completed from the germline J gene. The V and J genes are TRBV5-5 and TRBJ2-1; D gene ambiguous. Germline values: CDR1 SGHKS, CDR2 YYEKEE (reference sequence). The CDR3 spans 12 residues. The ends were cut back, 0 bases at V and 8 bases at J, with 6 bases in the middle. The sequenced CDR3 bases are TGTGCCAGCAGCTTGGTCCGGGATGAG. Its translation: CASSLVRDE. The CDR3 in its entirety is CASSLVRDEQFF.

Worth noting for this clone: The read ends 3 residues shy of where the CDR3 ends; the end is completed using the germline J gene. The chain couples TRBV2 to TRBJ1-6; D possibly corresponds to TRBD1 (5 bases). Trimming took off 6 bases at V and 7 bases at J, with 10 bases between the two ends. The CDR3 spans 13 residues. Per the germline V gene, CDR1 is SNHLY and CDR2 is FYNNEI. The sequenced part of the CDR3 DNA is TGTGCCAGCAGAACAGGCCGAAATTCACCC. Amino acid sequence: CASRTGRNSP. The entire CDR3 reads CASRTGRNSPLHF.

Details on this clone: The read finishes 3 residues shy of the CDR3 end, and the germline J gene is used to complete it. The chain combines TRBV2 with TRBJ2-5, with TRBD2 as a possible D gene (6 bases). Germline loops: CDR1 SNHLY, CDR2 FYNNEI. V was clipped by 10 bases and J by 4 bases, with 19 bases between them. The CDR3 loop spans 14 amino acids. CDR3 sequence: CATQAGLAIETQYF. The CDR3 DNA, read in part, is TGTGCCACCCAGGCCGGGCTAGCGATAGAGACC. Full variable domain (remainder filled in from reference TRBV2 and TRBJ2-5): EPEVTQTPSHQVTQMGQEVILRCVPISNHLYFYWYRQILGQKVEFLVSFYNNEISEKSEIFDDQFSVERPDGSNFTLKIRSTKLEDSAMYFCATQAGLAIETQYFGPGTRLLVL.

Concerning this clone: Coverage ceases 3 residues before the CDR3 finishes, and the germline J gene fills in the end. The J gene is TRBJ2-4, the V gene TRBV7-2, with D unresolved. Germline V gene lookup returns CDR1 SGHTA and CDR2 FQGNSA. This CDR3 is 15 amino acids long. The part of the CDR3 DNA that was read is TGTGCCAGCAGCTTAATACGGTATAGCAATCAGCCT. This translates into CASSLIRYSNQP. Given in full, the CDR3 is CASSLIRYSNQPQYF.

On this clone itself: The CDR3 end is not reached by the read, which stops 3 residues before it; the germline J gene fills it in. The genes are TRBV19 and TRBJ2-2, with D unresolved. This CDR3 is built from 13 residues. Germline V gene data show CDR1 as LNHDA and CDR2 as SQIVND (reference sequence). Incomplete CDR3 DNA: TGTGCCAGTAGTCCCCTCACTAATGAAAAG. This sequence encodes CASSPLTNEK. The whole CDR3 sequence reads CASSPLTNEKLFF.

CDR3 in amino acids: CAWNRHNSPLHF. The sequenced CDR3 bases are TGTGCCTGGAACAGACATAATTCACCC. The chain is built from TRBV30 and TRBJ1-6; D uncertain. The CDR3 extends 3 residues past the end of the read, so its final part is completed from the germline J gene. The CDR3 runs 12 residues. Germline V gene sequence: CDR1 GTSNPN, CDR2 SVGIG (reference sequence). V lost 4 bases to trimming and J lost 5 bases, with 6 bases between them.

To note about this clone: The read ends 3 residues shy of where the CDR3 ends; the end is completed using the germline J gene. The rearrangement joins TRBV19 to TRBJ1-2; D is unclear. The CDR3 extends over 13 amino acids. The germline V and J ends were trimmed by 7 bases and 4 bases, with 13 bases remaining between them. Germline V lookup: CDR1 LNHDA, CDR2 SQIVND (reference sequence). The sequenced CDR3 bases are TGTGCCAGTACCCGGGGAGGGCTCTATGGC. Translating gives CASTRGGLYG. The CDR3 reads in full as CASTRGGLYGYTF.

Judged by frequency, this clone is medium-sized (0.01 to 0.1%). The DNA ends 3 residues before the CDR3 does, and the rest of the CDR3 is filled in from the germline J gene. J is TRBJ2-4 and V is TRBV14; 8 nucleotides agree with TRBD2. This CDR3 contains 16 residues. From germline, CDR1 is SGHDN and CDR2 FVKESK. The ends lost 4 bases at V and 1 base at J; junction bases unmatched: 6. The CDR3 DNA, read in part, is TGTGCCAGCAGCCTAAGCGGGGGCTCCGCCAAAAACATT. It specifies CASSLSGGSAKNI. The full CDR3 sequence reads CASSLSGGSAKNIQYF.

To note about this clone: The read falls 3 residues short of the CDR3 end, and the missing part is taken from the germline J gene. The chain is built from TRBV2 and TRBJ2-1, with a weak D call TRBD1 (6 bases). Trimming took 3 bases from V and 8 from J, leaving 14 bases between them. Germline CDR1 reads SNHLY; CDR2 reads FYNNEI. The CDR3 has 14 amino acids. The sequenced CDR3 bases are TGTGCCAGCAGTGATCAGGGGCCGGTAGATGAG. This translates into CASSDQGPVDE. The entire CDR3 reads CASSDQGPVDEQFF.

With regard to this clone: The CDR3 end is not reached by the read, which stops 3 residues before it; the germline J gene fills it in. The J gene is TRBJ2-1, the V gene TRBV20-1, with 9 bases aligning to TRBD1. CDR1 and CDR2 from the germline V gene are DFQATT and SNEGSKA (reference sequence). V gave up 4 bases and J gave up 6 bases; unmatched junction bases: 7. This CDR3 is 14 amino acids long. Partial CDR3 DNA: TGCAGTGCTACCGGGACAGGGTCTAGCAATGAG. This encodes CSATGTGSSNE. Given in full, the CDR3 is CSATGTGSSNEQFF.

Turning to this clone: The read terminates 3 residues ahead of where the CDR3 ends, so the germline J gene completes it. The chain carries TRBV29-1 and TRBJ1-5, with 8 bases identical to TRBD1. This CDR3 spans 15 amino acids. From germline, CDR1 is SQVTM and CDR2 ANQGSEA. With V trimmed by 6 bases and J by 2 bases, 9 bases remained unmatched. The CDR3 region is CSVALTGGGNQPQHF. The sequenced CDR3 bases are TGCAGCGTCGCACTTACAGGGGGAGGCAATCAGCCC.

With respect to this clone: The read terminates 3 residues ahead of where the CDR3 ends, so the germline J gene completes it. V and J are TRBV6-1 and TRBJ1-4; D gene ambiguous. The CDR3 spans 14 residues. The V end lost 2 bases, the J end lost 7 bases, and 11 bases lay between the germline ends. Germline loops: CDR1 MNHNS, CDR2 SASEGT. The chain's CDR3 is CASSEQDRAEKLFF. CDR3 DNA, as far as it was read: TGTGCCAGCAGTGAACAGGATCGAGCTGAAAAA.

The CDR3 reads CASRGGGQNTGELFF. The CDR3 bases that were read are TGTGCCAGCAGGGGGGGAGGACAGAACACCGGGGAG. This chain links TRBV6-2 or TRBV6-3 with TRBJ2-2, with D possibly TRBD2 on 6 matching bases. The observed sequence ends 3 residues before the CDR3 terminus, with the missing tail filled in from the germline J gene. Germline assignment: CDR1 MNHEY and CDR2 SVGEGT. V was trimmed by 6 bases and J by 1 base, leaving 12 bases between them. There are 15 residues in the CDR3.